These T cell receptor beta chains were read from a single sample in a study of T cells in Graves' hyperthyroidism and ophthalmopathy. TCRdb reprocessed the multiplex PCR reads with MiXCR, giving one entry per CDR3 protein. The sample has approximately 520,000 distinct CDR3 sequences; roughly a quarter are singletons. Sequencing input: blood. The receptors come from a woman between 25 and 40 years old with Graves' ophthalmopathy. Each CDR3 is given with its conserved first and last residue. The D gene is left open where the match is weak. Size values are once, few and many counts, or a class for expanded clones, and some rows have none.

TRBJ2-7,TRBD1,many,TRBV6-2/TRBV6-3,TGTGCCAGCAATGAGGGGGCAGGATCCTACGAGCAGTACTTC,CASNEGAGSYEQYF
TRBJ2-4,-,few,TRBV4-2,TGTGCCAGCGAAGAGAGGGGGGGTGAAAACATTCAGTACTTC,CASEERGGENIQYF
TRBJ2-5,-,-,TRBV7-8,TGTGCCAGCAGCTTAGCTAGCGGCATCCAAGAGACCCAGTACTTC,CASSLASGIQETQYF
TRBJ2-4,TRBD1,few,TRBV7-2,TGTGCCAGCAGCTTACCCCTACGGACAGGGAAGGAGGCCAAAAACATTAAGTACTTC,CASSLPLRTGKEAKNIKYF
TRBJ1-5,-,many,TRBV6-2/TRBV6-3,TGTGCCAGCAGCACACAGGGCAGTCAGCCCCAGCATTTT,CASSTQGSQPQHF
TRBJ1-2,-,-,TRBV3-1,TGTGCCAGCAGCCAAGGGGCGGTTGGAAACTATGGCTACACCTTC,CASSQGAVGNYGYTF
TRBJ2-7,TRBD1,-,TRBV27,TGTGCCAGCGGTCCCCCTTCGAGGGACAGGGGAACCTACGAGCAGTACTTC,CASGPPSRDRGTYEQYF
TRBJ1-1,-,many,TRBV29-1,TGCAGCGTTGATGTGTTGAACACTGAAGCTTTCTTT,CSVDVLNTEAFF
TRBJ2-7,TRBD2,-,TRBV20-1,TGCAGTGCTTCCCGGACTAGCGGGGGGGCGTACGAGCAGTACTTC,CSASRTSGGAYEQYF
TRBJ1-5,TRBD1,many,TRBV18,TGTGCCAGCTCACCGGGACAGGGGTCCTCCAATCAGCCCCAGCATTTT,CASSPGQGSSNQPQHF
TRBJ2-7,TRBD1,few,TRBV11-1,TGTGCCAGCAGCCCTGGACAGGGGCTAAGCTCCTACGAGCAGTACTTC,CASSPGQGLSSYEQYF
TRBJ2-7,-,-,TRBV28,TGTGCCAGCAGTTTATTGATAGGGGTGAACGAGCAGTACTTC,CASSLLIGVNEQYF
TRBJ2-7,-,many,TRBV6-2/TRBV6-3,TGTGCCAGCAGTTATAGGGCAGGCGAGCAGTACTTC,CASSYRAGEQYF
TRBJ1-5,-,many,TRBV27,TGTGCCAGCAGTTTAGCGGCATATAGCAATCAGCCCCAGCATTTT,CASSLAAYSNQPQHF
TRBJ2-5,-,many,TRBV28,TGTGCCAGCCATGGCGTAATAAACCTAGAGACCCAGTACTTC,CASHGVINLETQYF
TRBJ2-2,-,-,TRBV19,TGTGCCAGTCTACAGGGCCGGACAACCGGGGAGCTGTTTTTT,CASLQGRTTGELFF
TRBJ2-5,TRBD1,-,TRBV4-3,TGCGCCAGCAGCCAGGGCAGGGGGAAGACAGGAGAGACCCAGTACTTC,CASSQGRGKTGETQYF
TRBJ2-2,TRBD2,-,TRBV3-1,TGTGCCAGCAGCCCCCGGGTAGCGGGGCACGGGGAGCTGTTTTTT,CASSPRVAGHGELFF
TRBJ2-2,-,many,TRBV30,TGTGCCTGGAGTGTAAGGGGGGATGGGGAGCTGTTTTTT,CAWSVRGDGELFF
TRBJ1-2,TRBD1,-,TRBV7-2,TGTGCCAGCAGCGCCGGGACAGGGGGAGAGGGCTACACCTTC,CASSAGTGGEGYTF
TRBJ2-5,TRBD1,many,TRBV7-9,TGTGCCCAGACTCTTTGGAGGGGACAGGGCCAAGAGACCCAGTACTTC,CAQTLWRGQGQETQYF
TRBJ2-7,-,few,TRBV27,TGTGCCAGCAGTTTTCGCGGACAACTCTCCTACGAGCAGTACTTC,CASSFRGQLSYEQYF
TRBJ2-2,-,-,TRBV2,TGTGCCAGCAGCAAGCCAGGACCGGGACGCACCGGGGAGCTGTTTTTT,CASSKPGPGRTGELFF
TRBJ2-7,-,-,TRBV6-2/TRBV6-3,TGTGCCAGCGGCAGTACCTCCTACGAGCAGTACTTC,CASGSTSYEQYF
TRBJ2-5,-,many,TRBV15,TGTGCCACCAGCAGAGATCAGGGACTCGGGGAGACCCAGTACTTC,CATSRDQGLGETQYF
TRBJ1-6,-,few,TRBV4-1,TGCGCCAGCAGCCAATGGCTAGGGCACTCCTATAATTCACCCCTCCACTTT,CASSQWLGHSYNSPLHF
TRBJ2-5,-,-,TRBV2,TGTGCCAGCAACCTCGGACGGGGAGAGACCCAGTACTTC,CASNLGRGETQYF
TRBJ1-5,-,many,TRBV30,TGTGCCTGGAGTCGGGGGGAGGGTCAGCCCCAGCATTTT,CAWSRGEGQPQHF
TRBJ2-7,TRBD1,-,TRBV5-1,TGCGCCAGCAGCGACCGGGACAGCTTATACGAGCAGTACTTC,CASSDRDSLYEQYF
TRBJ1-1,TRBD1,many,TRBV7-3,TGTGCCAGCAGCCAGGGACAGGGAACGCGGGCTTTCTTT,CASSQGQGTRAFF
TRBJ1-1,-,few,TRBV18,TGTGCCAGCTCGGACAGTAGCAACACTGAAGCTTTCTTT,CASSDSSNTEAFF
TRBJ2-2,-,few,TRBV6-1,TGTGCCAGCAGTGGAGACGACAGGAGACCGAACACCGGGGAGCTGTTTTTT,CASSGDDRRPNTGELFF
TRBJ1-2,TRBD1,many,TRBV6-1,TGTGCCAGCAGTGTGGACAGGGGGGCGGAGGGCTACACCTTC,CASSVDRGAEGYTF
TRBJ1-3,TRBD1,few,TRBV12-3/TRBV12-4,TGTGCCAGCAGACAAACCAGGGGGCACATATATTTT,CASRQTRGHIYF
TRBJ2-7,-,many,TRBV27,TGTGCCAGCAGTTGGCGACAACCAGGGGACGAGCAGTACTTC,CASSWRQPGDEQYF
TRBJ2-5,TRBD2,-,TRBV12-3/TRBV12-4,TGTGCCAGCAGTTATACGATAGCGGGGGAGACCCAGTACTTC,CASSYTIAGETQYF
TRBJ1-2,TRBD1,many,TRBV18,TGTGCCAGCTCACCACCGGGGACAGGGGGGTCCTATGGCTACACCTTC,CASSPPGTGGSYGYTF
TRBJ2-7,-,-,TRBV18,TGTGCCAGCTCACGGGCTAGAGCATACGAGCAGTACTTC,CASSRARAYEQYF
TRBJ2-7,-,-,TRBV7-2,TGTGCCAGCAGCTTAGACGGAAGTTTAGAGCAGTACTTC,CASSLDGSLEQYF
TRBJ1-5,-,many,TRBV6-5,TGTGCCAGCAGTTACGCTCAGGGGCAATCACCCCAGCATTTT,CASSYAQGQSPQHF
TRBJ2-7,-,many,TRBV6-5,TGTGCCAGCAGTACATTGACGGGACCAGGGATCTACGAGCAGTACTTC,CASSTLTGPGIYEQYF
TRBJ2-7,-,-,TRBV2,TGTGCCAGCACCTCCGCGTTCGGAGGGGAGAGCGAGCAGTACTTC,CASTSAFGGESEQYF
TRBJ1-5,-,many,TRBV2,TGTGCCAGCAGTGGGGAAGGGATCAATCAGCCCCAGCATTTT,CASSGEGINQPQHF
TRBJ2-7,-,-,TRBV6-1,TGTGCCAGCTGTGGTACTTTCTACGAGCAGTACTTC,CASCGTFYEQYF
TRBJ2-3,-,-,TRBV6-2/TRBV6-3,TGTGCCAGCAGTTATCAGCTCCCGTTCACAGATACGCAGTATTTT,CASSYQLPFTDTQYF